At least ten counts were recorded for the clone carrying this T cell receptor beta chain. Only one base separates this from a far larger clonotype, so it likely reflects a read error. TCRdb's table, derived via immunoSEQ multiplex PCR, lists solely in-frame clones and lacks some. Of a few hundred thousand clones in the sample, 73% were seen once. Trimming cost V 3 bases and J 5 bases, with 13 bases left between them. Germline CDR1 MNHNS, CDR2 SASEGT. CDR3 length equals 14 residues. These data are taken from a study of shared clonotypes between healthy human individuals. This sequence was found in a man younger than 45 in good health. Sequenced sample: memory CD4+ T cells sorted from blood. Specified subset: CD45RA-negative fraction. The chain employs TRBV6-1 and TRBJ1-1; possibly TRBD1 for D (5 bases). CDR3 coding DNA: TGTGCCAGCAGTGACGTGGGGGGGGGTACTGAAGCTTTCTTT. This gives the protein CASSDVGGGTEAFF.